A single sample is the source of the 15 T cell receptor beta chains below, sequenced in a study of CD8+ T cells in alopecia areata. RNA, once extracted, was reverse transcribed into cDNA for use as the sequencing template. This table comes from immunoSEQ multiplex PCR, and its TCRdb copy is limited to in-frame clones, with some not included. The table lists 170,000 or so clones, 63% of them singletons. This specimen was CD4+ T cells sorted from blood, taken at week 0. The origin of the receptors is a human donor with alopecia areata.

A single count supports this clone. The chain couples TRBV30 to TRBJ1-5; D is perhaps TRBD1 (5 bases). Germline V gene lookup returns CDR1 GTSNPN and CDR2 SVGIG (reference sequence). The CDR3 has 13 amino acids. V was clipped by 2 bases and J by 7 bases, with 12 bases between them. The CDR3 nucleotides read TGTGCCTGGAGTCCGGGGGGGGAGCAGCCCCAGCATTTT. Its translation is CAWSPGGEQPQHF. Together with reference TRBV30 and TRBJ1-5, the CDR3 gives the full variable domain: SQTIHQWPATLVQPVGSPLSLECTVEGTSNPNLYWYRQAAGRGLQLLFYSVGIGQISSEVPQNLSASRPQDRQFILSSKKLLLSDSGFYLCAWSPGGEQPQHFGDGTRLSIL.

CDR3 nucleotide sequence: TGTGCCAGCAGCCCCCAAGTACCAGATACGCAGTATTTT. It yields the protein CASSPQVPDTQYF. The chain links TRBV9 to TRBJ2-3, with D uncertain. V lost 4 bases and J 4 bases, leaving 10 bases between the germline ends. CDR3 size: 13 residues. Germline V lookup: CDR1 SGDLS, CDR2 YYNGEE. The full variable domain, its missing parts supplied by reference TRBV9 and TRBJ2-3, is DSGVTQTPKHLITATGQRVTLRCSPRSGDLSVYWYQQSLDQGLQFLIQYYNGEERAKGNILERFSAQQFPDLHSELNLSSLELGDSALYFCASSPQVPDTQYFGPGTRLTVL.

The CDR3 nucleotides read TGTGCCAGCAGCTCCTCTTTTCTGGATACGCAGTATTTT. This translates into CASSSSFLDTQYF. The gene calls are TRBV7-3 and TRBJ2-3; D is uncertain. Germline V CDR1 and CDR2: SGHTA, FQGTGA. The CDR3 loop spans 13 amino acids. Trimming pared 4 bases from V and 6 bases from J, leaving 11 bases between.

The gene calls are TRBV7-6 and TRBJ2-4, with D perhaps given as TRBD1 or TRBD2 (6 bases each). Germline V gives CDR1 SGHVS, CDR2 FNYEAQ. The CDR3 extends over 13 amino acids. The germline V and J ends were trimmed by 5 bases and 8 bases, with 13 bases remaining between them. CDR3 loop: CASSQSEGDIQYF. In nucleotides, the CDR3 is TGTGCCAGCAGCCAGTCGGAGGGGGACATTCAGTACTTC.

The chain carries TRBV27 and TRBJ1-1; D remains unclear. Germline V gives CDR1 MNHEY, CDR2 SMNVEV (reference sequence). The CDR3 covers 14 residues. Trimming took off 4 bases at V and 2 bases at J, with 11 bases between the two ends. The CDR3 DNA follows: TGTGCCAGCAGTTCTCTTACGGGCAACACTGAAGCTTTCTTT. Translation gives CASSSLTGNTEAFF.

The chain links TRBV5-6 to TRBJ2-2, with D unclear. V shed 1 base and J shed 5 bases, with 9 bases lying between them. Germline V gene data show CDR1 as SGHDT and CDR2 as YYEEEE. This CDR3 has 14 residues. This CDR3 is CASSLLLRTGELFF. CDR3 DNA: TGTGCCAGCAGCTTGCTGCTACGGACCGGGGAGCTGTTTTTT.

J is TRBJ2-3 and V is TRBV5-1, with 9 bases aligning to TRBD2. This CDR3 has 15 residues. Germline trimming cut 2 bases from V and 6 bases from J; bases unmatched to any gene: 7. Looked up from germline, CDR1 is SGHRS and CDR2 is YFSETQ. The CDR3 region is CASSFNGGGADTQYF. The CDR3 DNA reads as TGCGCCAGCAGCTTTAACGGCGGGGGGGCTGATACGCAGTATTTT.

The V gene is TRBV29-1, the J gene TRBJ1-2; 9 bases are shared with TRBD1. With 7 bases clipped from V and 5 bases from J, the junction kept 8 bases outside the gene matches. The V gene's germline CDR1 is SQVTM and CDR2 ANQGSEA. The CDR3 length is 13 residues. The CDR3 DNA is TGCAGCGCATGGACAGGGGCAGGTTATGGCTACACCTTC. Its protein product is CSAWTGAGYGYTF.

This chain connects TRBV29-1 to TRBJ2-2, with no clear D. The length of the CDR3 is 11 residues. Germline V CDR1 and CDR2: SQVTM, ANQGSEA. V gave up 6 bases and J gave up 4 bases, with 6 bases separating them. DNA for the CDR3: TGCAGCGTGAGTCGCACCGGGGAGCTGTTTTTT. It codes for CSVSRTGELFF.

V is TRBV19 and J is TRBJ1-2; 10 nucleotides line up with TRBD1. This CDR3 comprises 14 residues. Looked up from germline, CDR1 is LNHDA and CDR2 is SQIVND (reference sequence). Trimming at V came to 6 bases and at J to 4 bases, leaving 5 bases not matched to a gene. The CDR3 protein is CASSQGQGPYGYTF. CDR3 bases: TGTGCCAGTAGCCAGGGACAGGGGCCCTATGGCTACACCTTC.

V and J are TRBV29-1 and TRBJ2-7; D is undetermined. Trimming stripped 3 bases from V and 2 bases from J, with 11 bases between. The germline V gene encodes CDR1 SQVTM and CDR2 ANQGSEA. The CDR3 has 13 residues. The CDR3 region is CSVDRPGTYEQYF. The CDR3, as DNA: TGCAGCGTTGACCGTCCTGGAACCTACGAGCAGTACTTC.

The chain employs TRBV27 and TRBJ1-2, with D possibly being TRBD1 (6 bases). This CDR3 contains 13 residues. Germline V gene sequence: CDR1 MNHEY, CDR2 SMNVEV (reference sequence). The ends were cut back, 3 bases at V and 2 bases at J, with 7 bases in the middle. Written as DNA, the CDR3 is TGTGCCAGCAGTTTCGACAGGAACTATGGCTACACCTTC. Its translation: CASSFDRNYGYTF.

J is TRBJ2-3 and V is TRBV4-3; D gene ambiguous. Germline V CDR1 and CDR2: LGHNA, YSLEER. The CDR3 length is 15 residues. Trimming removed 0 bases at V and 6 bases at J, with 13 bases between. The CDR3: CASSQDGGFPDTQYF. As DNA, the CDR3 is TGCGCCAGCAGCCAAGACGGTGGCTTTCCGGATACGCAGTATTTT.

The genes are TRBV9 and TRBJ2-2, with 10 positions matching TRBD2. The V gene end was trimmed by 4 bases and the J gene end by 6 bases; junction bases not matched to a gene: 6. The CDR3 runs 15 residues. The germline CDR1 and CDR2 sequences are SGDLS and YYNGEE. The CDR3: CASSSRTSGSGELFF. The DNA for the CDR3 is TGTGCCAGCAGCTCTCGGACTAGCGGATCCGGGGAGCTGTTTTTT.

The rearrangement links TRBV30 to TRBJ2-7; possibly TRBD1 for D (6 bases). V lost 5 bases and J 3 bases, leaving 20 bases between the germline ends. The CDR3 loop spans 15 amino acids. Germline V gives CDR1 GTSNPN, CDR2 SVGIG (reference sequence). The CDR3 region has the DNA TGTGCCTGGTCTTTGAGCAGGGGCCGGCGCTACGAGCAGTACTTC. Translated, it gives CAWSLSRGRRYEQYF.